The 32 T cell receptor beta chains below were found in one sample sequenced in a study of TIL therapy for anti-PD-1-resistant metastatic lung cancer. As to time point: pre-treatment sample, taken before nivolumab and TIL therapy. Sequencing used immunoSEQ v3. Sequencing was performed with immunoSEQ multiplex PCR; in TCRdb, only in-frame clones are kept and a portion is missing. The data contain tens of thousands of clones, over 75% of them seen just once; the ten biggest clones take up approximately 2.4%. The starting material was blood, obtained at baseline. The receptors come from a person between 25 and 79 years old with non-small cell lung cancer.

J is TRBJ1-2 and V is TRBV10-3; possibly TRBD1 for D (6 bases). Germline values: CDR1 ENHRY, CDR2 SYGVKD. With 4 bases removed from V and 0 bases from J, the gap between germline ends came to 15 bases. The CDR3 has 16 amino acids. The CDR3 DNA sequence: TGTGCCATCAGTGCCTACTCCTACAGGGCTAACTATGGCTACACCTTC. Translation gives CAISAYSYRANYGYTF.

Turning to this clone: At one boundary the junction diverges from the germline segment, which might be a read error. CDR3 coding DNA: TGTGCCAGCGAAAAGTACCAGGACAGGCATTTT. It specifies CASEKYQDRHF. The rearrangement joins TRBV5-6 to TRBJ1-3, with TRBD1 matching over 7 bases. CDR1 and CDR2 from the germline V gene are SGHDT and YYEEEE. This CDR3 spans 11 amino acids.

The gene calls are TRBV10-1 and TRBJ2-3; 9 bases fit TRBD2. This CDR3 is built from 15 residues. Germline V gene sequence: CDR1 WNHNN, CDR2 SYGVQD (reference sequence). Germline trimming cut 3 bases from V and 4 bases from J; bases unmatched to any gene: 5. CDR3 sequence (DNA): TGCGCCAGCAGTGAAGGGACTAGCATCTCAGATACGCAGTATTTT. Its protein is CASSEGTSISDTQYF.

V and J are TRBV5-1 and TRBJ2-2; 10 bases agree with TRBD1. CDR1 and CDR2 from the germline V gene are SGHRS and YFSETQ. Trimming took 7 bases from V and 5 from J; bases not matched to a gene: 5. The CDR3 runs 14 residues. The CDR3 loop reads CASVGTGDTGELFF. Written as DNA, the CDR3 is TGCGCCAGCGTCGGGACAGGGGATACCGGGGAGCTGTTTTTT.

The rearrangement joins TRBV3-1 (or the pseudogene TRBV3-2) to TRBJ1-1; D gene uncertain. Deletions cut 6 bases from V and 0 bases from J, with 8 bases between. The CDR3 has 13 amino acids. Germline lookup yields CDR1 LGHDT and CDR2 YNNKEL (reference sequence). The CDR3 here is CASRLNMNTEAFF. CDR3 coding DNA: TGTGCCAGCAGACTGAACATGAACACTGAAGCTTTCTTT.

J is TRBJ2-5 and V is TRBV6-5; D unclear. V was trimmed by 2 bases and J by 0 bases, leaving 13 bases between them. The CDR3 is 16 residues long. Germline lookup yields CDR1 MNHEY and CDR2 SVGAGI. The CDR3 is CASSYILGNNQETQYF. The DNA for the CDR3 is TGTGCCAGCAGTTACATTCTGGGGAACAACCAAGAGACCCAGTACTTC.

This clone was seen once. The V gene is TRBV5-4, the J gene TRBJ2-7; 8 positions agree with TRBD1. CDR3 length: 14 amino acids. V dropped 2 bases and J dropped 2; count of bases not matched to a gene: 3. Germline assignment: CDR1 SGHNT and CDR2 YYREEE (reference sequence). CDR3 nucleotides: TGTGCCAGCAGCTTAGGACAGGGAGCCTACGAGCAGTACTTC. Amino acids: CASSLGQGAYEQYF. The full variable domain, completed using reference TRBV5-4 and TRBJ2-7, is ETGVTQSPTHLIKTRGQQVTLRCSSQSGHNTVSWYQQALGQGPQFIFQYYREEENGRGNFPPRFSGLQFPNYSSELNVNALELDDSALYLCASSLGQGAYEQYFGPGTRLTVT.

V is TRBV6-5 and J is TRBJ1-3; D is ambiguous. Trimming removed 6 bases at V and 6 bases at J, with 9 bases between. Germline V lookup: CDR1 MNHEY, CDR2 SVGAGI. There are 12 residues in the CDR3. DNA of the CDR3: TGTGCCAGCAGAACCCAAGCAAACACCATATATTTT. It yields the protein CASRTQANTIYF.

The rearrangement links TRBV5-5 to TRBJ1-2; 8 positions agree with TRBD1. CDR1 is SGHKS, CDR2 YYEKEE, per germline (reference sequence). This CDR3 is built from 14 residues. V was clipped by 5 bases and J by 7 bases; unmatched bases: 10. CDR3 amino acids: CASSRLDREAGYTF. DNA of the CDR3: TGTGCCAGCAGTCGGTTGGACAGGGAGGCTGGCTACACCTTC.

The CDR3, as DNA: TGTGCCACCAGCAGAGAGAAGTTTGAAGCTTTCTTT. Residues: CATSREKFEAFF. V and J are TRBV15 and TRBJ1-1, with unresolved D. The V and J ends lost 0 bases and 7 bases respectively, with 6 bases between them. The V gene's germline CDR1 is LNHNV and CDR2 YYDKDF (reference sequence). This CDR3 has 12 residues.

J is TRBJ2-3 and V is TRBV19; TRBD2 agrees at 7 bases. The trim removed 3 bases at V and 4 bases at J, leaving 7 bases unmatched. CDR3 size: 15 residues. Germline assignment: CDR1 LNHDA and CDR2 SQIVND (reference sequence). This CDR3 reads CASSIGGEGPDTQYF. CDR3 nucleotides: TGTGCCAGTAGTATTGGCGGGGAGGGACCAGATACGCAGTATTTT. Supplemented by reference TRBV19 and TRBJ2-3, the full variable domain reads DGGITQSPKYLFRKEGQNVTLSCEQNLNHDAMYWYRQDPGQGLRLIYYSQIVNDFQKGDIAEGYSVSREKKESFPLTVTSAQKNPTAFYLCASSIGGEGPDTQYFGPGTRLTVL.

This sequence joins TRBV27 and TRBJ2-1; D is unresolved. Germline CDR1 is MNHEY and CDR2 is SMNVEV (reference sequence). V dropped 2 bases and J dropped 5 bases, with 13 bases sitting between them. The CDR3 consists of 15 residues. CDR3 residues: CASSLQGPAHNEQFF. CDR3 coding DNA: TGTGCCAGCAGTTTACAAGGGCCCGCTCACAATGAGCAGTTCTTC.

The chain combines TRBV14 with TRBJ2-7; 7 bases agree with TRBD1. This CDR3 spans 16 amino acids. Germline lookup yields CDR1 SGHDN and CDR2 FVKESK. J was trimmed by 3 bases and V by 4 bases; bases with no gene match: 12. The CDR3 protein is CASSLIGQAALYEQYF. CDR3 nucleotide sequence: TGTGCCAGCAGCCTCATAGGACAGGCGGCCCTCTACGAGCAGTACTTC.

V gene TRBV4-1 combines with J gene TRBJ2-3; TRBD2 matches 11 bases. The J segment lost 1 base and the V segment lost 4 bases, leaving 1 base of the junction unmatched. This CDR3 has 15 residues. Germline V gives CDR1 MGHRA, CDR2 YSYEKL. The CDR3 spells CASSLLAGGTDTQYF. The CDR3 coding sequence is TGCGCCAGCAGCCTACTAGCGGGGGGCACAGATACGCAGTATTTT.

This chain connects TRBV5-6 to TRBJ2-1, with TRBD2 identical over 9 bases. The CDR3 is 16 amino acids. V trimming: 4 bases; J trimming: 2 bases; junction bases outside the gene matches: 7. Germline CDR1 is SGHDT and CDR2 is YYEEEE. The CDR3, as DNA: TGTGCCAGCAGCCCCTCGCGGGAGGGCCCCTACAATGAGCAGTTCTTC. This encodes CASSPSREGPYNEQFF.

V gene TRBV28 combines with J gene TRBJ1-5; possible D gene TRBD1, 5 bases. Trimming removed 8 bases at V and 6 bases at J, with 17 bases between. Per germline, CDR1 MDHEN and CDR2 SYDVKM. The CDR3 sequence is 14 residues long. This chain's CDR3 is CASDGTFDAQPQHF. CDR3 in DNA: TGTGCCAGCGACGGGACCTTCGACGCTCAGCCCCAGCATTTT.

The chain combines TRBV6-5 with TRBJ2-3; 8 bases are a match to TRBD2. J gave up 3 bases and V 0 bases, and 2 bases lay outside the gene matches. CDR1 and CDR2 (germline): MNHEY, SVGAGI. The CDR3 spans 15 residues. CDR3 sequence reads: CASSYSGLVTDTQYF. CDR3 sequence (DNA): TGTGCCAGCAGTTACTCGGGACTAGTGACAGATACGCAGTATTTT.

The V gene is TRBV7-9, the J gene TRBJ1-2; a possible D gene is TRBD1 (5 bases). CDR1 and CDR2 (germline): SEHNR, FQNEAQ (reference sequence). Trimming stripped 3 bases from V and 10 bases from J, with 12 bases between. The CDR3 contains 12 residues. The chain's CDR3 is CASSFSQGDYTF. In DNA, the CDR3 is TGTGCCAGCAGCTTTTCCCAGGGAGACTACACCTTC.

The chain joins TRBV11-3 to TRBJ2-4; a possible D gene is TRBD2 (6 bases). The V end lost 4 bases, the J end lost 4 bases, and 23 bases lay between the germline ends. CDR3 length: 18 amino acids. The germline CDR1 and CDR2 sequences are SGHNT and YENEEA. The CDR3 region is CASSSNRYGSQEKNIQYF. The CDR3 coding sequence is TGTGCCAGCAGCTCCAACCGTTACGGGAGTCAGGAAAAAAACATTCAGTACTTC.

V is TRBV30 and J is TRBJ1-2; possible D gene TRBD1, 6 bases. CDR1 is GTSNPN and CDR2 is SVGIG in the germline V gene (reference sequence). This CDR3 has 13 residues. V shed 1 base and J shed 0 bases, with 6 bases lying between them. CDR3 in amino acids: CAWSGTANYGYTF. The CDR3 nucleotides read TGTGCCTGGAGTGGGACAGCTAACTATGGCTACACCTTC.

V is TRBV3-1 (or the pseudogene TRBV3-2) and J is TRBJ1-1; no clear D gene. Germline loops: CDR1 LGHDT, CDR2 YNNKEL (reference sequence). The CDR3 has 12 amino acids. V gave up 5 bases and J gave up 3 bases, with 7 bases separating them. As DNA, the CDR3 is TGTGCCAGCAGCTTGGGTTACACTGAAGCTTTCTTT. Translating it yields CASSLGYTEAFF.

A single count supports this clone. The rearrangement joins TRBV27 to TRBJ2-1; no definite D call. This CDR3 is built from 11 residues. Germline V CDR1 and CDR2: MNHEY, SMNVEV (reference sequence). The germline V and J ends were trimmed by 4 bases and 13 bases, with 11 bases remaining between them. The DNA of the CDR3 is TGTGCCAGCAGTTCCGGGCCTTCCCAGTTCTTC. Translated: CASSSGPSQFF.

The chain uses TRBV3-1 (or the pseudogene TRBV3-2) and TRBJ2-3; no definite D call. Germline V lookup: CDR1 LGHDT, CDR2 YNNKEL (reference sequence). This CDR3 has 12 residues. V was trimmed by 5 bases and J by 2 bases, leaving 5 bases between them. CDR3 protein: CASSILTDTQYF. The DNA of the CDR3 is TGTGCCAGCAGCATTCTCACAGATACGCAGTATTTT.

The rearrangement uses TRBV5-1 and TRBJ1-1; D is possibly TRBD1 (6 bases). This CDR3 comprises 14 residues. CDR1 and CDR2 from the germline V gene are SGHRS and YFSETQ. Trimming left V 9 bases short and J 5 bases short, with 20 bases between. This chain's CDR3 is CATKGTGRETEAFF. The CDR3 nucleotides read TGCGCCACAAAGGGTACAGGGAGGGAGACTGAAGCTTTCTTT.

This clone was observed a handful of times. The genes are TRBV7-3 and TRBJ2-1, with D uncertain. Germline CDR1 and CDR2: SGHTA and FQGTGA. CDR3 length: 13 amino acids. V lost 1 base and J 4 bases, leaving 5 bases between the germline ends. CDR3 DNA sequence: TGTGCCAGCAGCTTAATGGCTTACAATGAGCAGTTCTTC. Encoded protein: CASSLMAYNEQFF.

This clone was counted once. CDR3 in amino acids: CASSLSSETYGYTF. As DNA, the CDR3 is TGTGCCAGCAGTTTATCGTCGGAAACCTATGGCTACACCTTC. The chain employs TRBV27 and TRBJ1-2; no firm D call. V shed 0 bases and J shed 4 bases, with 9 bases lying between them. Germline CDR1 is MNHEY and CDR2 is SMNVEV (reference sequence). This CDR3 has 14 amino acids.

J is TRBJ1-3 and V is TRBV6-5; 7 bases agree with TRBD1. Germline CDR1 MNHEY, CDR2 SVGAGI. The CDR3 extends over 16 amino acids. The V segment lost 4 bases and the J segment 0 bases; nucleotides outside the gene matches: 6. This CDR3 reads CASSSQAGGSGNTIYF. In DNA, the CDR3 is TGTGCCAGCAGTTCCCAAGCAGGGGGCTCTGGAAACACCATATATTTT.

This chain joins TRBV7-9 and TRBJ1-1, with D possibly matching TRBD1 (6 bases). V lost 7 bases and J 3 bases, leaving 18 bases between the germline ends. The CDR3 has 15 residues. Germline V gene lookup returns CDR1 SEHNR and CDR2 FQNEAQ (reference sequence). CDR3 sequence (DNA): TGTGCCAGCACCGCCGATCGGGGGCTCGACACTGAAGCTTTCTTT. It specifies CASTADRGLDTEAFF.

As DNA, the CDR3 is TGTGCCAGCAGCCTTAGACACGGGAATCCGGACACTGAAGCTTTCTTT. This encodes CASSLRHGNPDTEAFF. The rearrangement links TRBV14 to TRBJ1-1; D ambiguous. V was clipped by 4 bases and J by 3 bases, with 18 bases between them. The CDR3 loop spans 16 amino acids. Germline CDR1 is SGHDN and CDR2 is FVKESK.

This clone was detected only once. This sequence joins TRBV29-1 and TRBJ1-1; no clear D. The germline CDR1 and CDR2 sequences are SQVTM and ANQGSEA. The CDR3 runs 13 residues. Trimming stripped 5 bases from V and 3 bases from J, with 13 bases between. DNA for the CDR3: TGCAGCGTTAACCAACGATCGTACACTGAAGCTTTCTTT. Protein product: CSVNQRSYTEAFF.

V gene TRBV9 combines with J gene TRBJ2-1, with a weak D call TRBD2 (6 bases). The CDR3 is 15 residues long. CDR1 is SGDLS and CDR2 is YYNGEE in the germline V gene. Between the trimmed V and J ends, which lost 0 bases and 3 bases, there was a span of 10 bases. CDR3: CASSVVRGDYNEQFF. The DNA of the CDR3 is TGTGCCAGCAGCGTAGTGCGGGGAGACTACAATGAGCAGTTCTTC.

The chain recombines TRBV4-1 with TRBJ2-7; TRBD2 aligns across 9 bases. The CDR3 spans 18 residues. Germline CDR1 is MGHRA and CDR2 is YSYEKL. With 0 bases clipped from V and 0 bases from J, the junction kept 9 bases outside the gene matches. This CDR3 reads CASSQDVVAGAHSYEQYF. As DNA, the CDR3 is TGCGCCAGCAGCCAAGATGTGGTAGCGGGAGCCCACTCCTACGAGCAGTACTTC.